One and the same sample provided the 9 T cell receptor beta chains below, sequenced in a study of OX40 agonist ivuxolimab in advanced cancers. TCRdb keeps only in-frame clones here, not all; method: immunoSEQ multiplex PCR. The profile covers tens of thousands of clones, with more than 75% appearing a single time and under 20% taken by the ten largest. The sample here was CD4+ or CD8+ T cells sorted from blood, taken in a trial of the OX40 agonist ivuxolimab. Receptor source: an adult with an advanced solid tumor such as melanoma, head and neck, liver or kidney cancer.

This clone showed up just a few times. The chain is built from TRBV9 and TRBJ2-5; 10 nucleotides agree with TRBD1. Germline trimming cut 0 bases from V and 5 bases from J; bases unmatched to any gene: 4. This CDR3 comprises 15 residues. Germline V gene lookup returns CDR1 SGDLS and CDR2 YYNGEE. The CDR3 DNA reads as TGTGCCAGCAGCGTAGGAGGGACAGGGGTCGAGACCCAGTACTTC. Protein: CASSVGGTGVETQYF.

The V gene is TRBV30, the J gene TRBJ1-4, with D possibly matching TRBD1 (5 bases). The V end lost 8 bases, the J end lost 8 bases, and 21 bases lay between the germline ends. This CDR3 comprises 14 residues. CDR1 GTSNPN and CDR2 SVGIG come from the germline V gene (reference sequence). The CDR3 DNA follows: TGTGCCCACCTCCCCGGGGGAGTTGGAGAAAAACTGTTTTTT. Translation gives CAHLPGGVGEKLFF.

The chain is built from TRBV5-6 and TRBJ1-1; no firm D call. V was trimmed by 2 bases and J by 11 bases, leaving 13 bases between them. Germline V gives CDR1 SGHDT, CDR2 YYEEEE. The CDR3 loop spans 12 amino acids. CDR3 in amino acids: CASSFSLTDAFF. The CDR3 nucleotides are TGTGCCAGCAGCTTTTCACTTACAGATGCTTTCTTT.

In nucleotides, the CDR3 is TGTGCCAGCAGCCCCACAGGGGCAGTCACCTACGAGCAGTACTTC. This translates into CASSPTGAVTYEQYF. The gene calls are TRBV4-2 and TRBJ2-7; TRBD1 matches 7 bases. This CDR3 has 15 residues. Germline trimming cut 4 bases from V and 2 bases from J; bases unmatched to any gene: 8. CDR1 and CDR2 from the germline V gene are LGHNA and YNFKEQ.

The chain carries TRBV4-1 and TRBJ2-2, with 7 bases lining up with TRBD2. After removal of 4 bases from V and 1 base from J, the junction contained 6 bases not matched to a gene. The germline gives CDR1 MGHRA, CDR2 YSYEKL. The length of the CDR3 is 16 residues. CDR3 in DNA: TGCGCCAGCAGCCCACTGACTAGCCTGAACACCGGGGAGCTGTTTTTT. Protein: CASSPLTSLNTGELFF.

The CDR3 DNA reads as TGTGCCAGCAGCTTGAGAGGGGTAGCCGGGCGGTCCTACGAGCAGTACTTC. Protein product: CASSLRGVAGRSYEQYF. V usage is TRBV28 and J usage is TRBJ2-7, with D perhaps being TRBD1 or TRBD2 (5 bases each). There are 17 residues in the CDR3. Trimming took 6 bases from V and 1 from J, leaving 22 bases between them. From germline, CDR1 is MDHEN and CDR2 SYDVKM.

This clone was found a few times. The chain combines TRBV5-8 with TRBJ1-1; a weak D match, TRBD1 (6 bases). The CDR3 totals 13 residues. CDR1 SGHTS and CDR2 YDEGEE come from the germline V gene. Trimming took 4 bases from V and 3 from J, leaving 10 bases between them. In nucleotides, the CDR3 is TGTGCCAGCAGCATAGGGGGGGACACTGAAGCTTTCTTT. Its translation is CASSIGGDTEAFF.

The chain links TRBV6-5 to TRBJ1-2; TRBD1 might be the D (5 bases). Germline V gene lookup returns CDR1 MNHEY and CDR2 SVGAGI. Trimming stripped 3 bases from V and 8 bases from J, with 13 bases between. The CDR3 runs 13 residues. The CDR3 region is CASSYGGLRGYTF. In DNA form, the CDR3 reads TGTGCCAGCAGTTATGGGGGGTTGAGGGGCTACACCTTC.

V and J are TRBV6-5 and TRBJ2-1; D is perhaps TRBD2 (5 bases). Germline loops: CDR1 MNHEY, CDR2 SVGAGI. V was cut by 10 bases and J by 8 bases, with 21 bases left in between. This CDR3 is 14 amino acids long. The CDR3 coding sequence is TGTGCCACCAGCAGGAACACGGAGGCCGATGAGCAGTTCTTC. Protein sequence: CATSRNTEADEQFF.